The 21 T cell receptor beta chains below all came from one sample that was sequenced in a study of cytomegalovirus exposure and HLA in healthy donors. This PCR relied on a set of 60 Vbeta primers and 13 Jbeta primers. Libraries were prepared by immunoSEQ multiplex PCR; TCRdb keeps only in-frame clonotypes and omits some of them. Found here are more than 95,000 clones, over 60% of them singletons; the top ten hold around 4.3%. Sample: PBMCs. These receptors all stem from a man younger than 40 in good health and CMV-seropositive.

On this clone itself: The junction departs from the called germline gene at one end, perhaps through a read error. The V call is TRBV10-2, the J call TRBJ2-4, with unresolved D. CDR3 length: 13 amino acids. CDR1 WSHSY and CDR2 SAAADI come from the germline V gene. CDR3 coding DNA: TGCGCCAGCAGGGAGTTCCCCAAAAACAGTCAGTACTTC. Protein: CASREFPKNSQYF.

The chain combines TRBV5-1 with TRBJ2-5; 8 nucleotides align to TRBD1. The CDR3 contains 16 residues. The trim removed 0 bases at V and 4 bases at J, leaving 8 bases unmatched. The germline V gene has CDR1 SGHRS and CDR2 YFSETQ. The CDR3 sequence is CASSLGSTGEIETQYF. The CDR3 nucleotides read TGCGCCAGCAGCTTGGGTTCGACAGGGGAAATAGAGACCCAGTACTTC.

The V call is TRBV30, the J call TRBJ1-5; 12 bases line up with TRBD1. This CDR3 spans 15 amino acids. Germline CDR1 GTSNPN, CDR2 SVGIG (reference sequence). J gave up 7 bases and V 2 bases, and 6 bases lay outside the gene matches. The CDR3 DNA is TGTGCCTGGAGTTTGGGACAGGGGGCGTTGCAGCCCCAGCATTTT. Its translation is CAWSLGQGALQPQHF. Together with reference TRBV30 and TRBJ1-5, the CDR3 gives the full variable domain: SQTIHQWPATLVQPVGSPLSLECTVEGTSNPNLYWYRQAAGRGLQLLFYSVGIGQISSEVPQNLSASRPQDRQFILSSKKLLLSDSGFYLCAWSLGQGALQPQHFGDGTRLSIL.

The chain couples TRBV5-1 to TRBJ1-1, with D possibly TRBD1 on 6 matching bases. Trimming cost V 2 bases and J 5 bases, with 19 bases left between them. The CDR3 has 16 amino acids. Germline lookup yields CDR1 SGHRS and CDR2 YFSETQ. The DNA for the CDR3 is TGCGCCAGCAGCTTTCTAGGGGGTGGACGGCGAACTGAAGCTTTCTTT. As protein: CASSFLGGGRRTEAFF.

The chain links TRBV12-5 to TRBJ2-5; no clear D gene. The length of the CDR3 is 12 residues. Germline V gene lookup returns CDR1 LGHNT and CDR2 FRNRAP. Trimming took 2 bases from V and 7 from J, leaving 8 bases between them. Here the CDR3 DNA reads TGTGCTAGTGGTTTGATCTCGGGGACCCAGTACTTC. Encoded protein: CASGLISGTQYF.

This clone turned up a few times. This sequence joins TRBV19 and TRBJ2-7, with 14 bases matching TRBD2. With 6 bases clipped from V and 6 bases from J, the junction kept 1 base outside the gene matches. The CDR3 is 13 residues long. CDR1 LNHDA and CDR2 SQIVND come from the germline V gene (reference sequence). The CDR3: CASRTSGGVEQYF. CDR3 nucleotide sequence: TGTGCCAGTAGGACTAGCGGGGGGGTCGAGCAGTACTTC.

This rearrangement joins TRBV2 to TRBJ2-3; D gene ambiguous. CDR1 and CDR2 from the germline V gene are SNHLY and FYNNEI. The CDR3 sequence is 15 residues long. V was pared by 2 bases and J by 0 bases, with 9 bases between. The CDR3, as DNA: TGTGCCAGCAGTGAAATGCAGTCTAGCACAGATACGCAGTATTTT. This sequence encodes CASSEMQSSTDTQYF.

This clone was observed a handful of times. The V gene is TRBV9, the J gene TRBJ2-3; D remains unclear. The CDR3 totals 14 residues. Germline CDR1 and CDR2: SGDLS and YYNGEE. V shed 0 bases and J shed 3 bases, with 8 bases lying between them. CDR3 amino acids: CASSVATVTDTQYF. The CDR3 DNA reads TGTGCCAGCAGCGTAGCTACAGTTACAGATACGCAGTATTTT.

The chain combines TRBV15 with TRBJ2-1; TRBD2 matches at 7 bases. There are 13 residues in the CDR3. The germline V gene encodes CDR1 LNHNV and CDR2 YYDKDF (reference sequence). After removal of 2 bases from V and 9 bases from J, the junction contained 4 bases not matched to a gene. CDR3: CATSRFSGGEQFF. CDR3 bases: TGTGCCACCAGCAGATTTTCGGGGGGTGAGCAGTTCTTC.

The chain has TRBV7-2 and TRBJ2-1, with D possibly TRBD2 on 6 matching bases. Germline V gene lookup returns CDR1 SGHTA and CDR2 FQGNSA. The V end lost 5 bases, the J end lost 12 bases, and 20 bases lay between the germline ends. The CDR3 sequence is 14 residues long. This CDR3 reads CASSPSRDSPVQFF. CDR3 nucleotides: TGTGCCAGCAGCCCCTCCCGGGACTCTCCTGTGCAGTTCTTC.

The chain links TRBV27 to TRBJ2-5, with D unresolved. Near its end, the DNA agrees better with TRBJ2-7, so the J call may be wrong. The CDR3 sequence is 13 residues long. Per the germline V gene, CDR1 is MNHEY and CDR2 is SMNVEV (reference sequence). The CDR3 here is CASSLKRGHEQYF. The CDR3 DNA reads as TGTGCCAGCAGTTTAAAGCGAGGCCACGAGCAGTACTTC.

The chain's CDR3 is CASSPDPGGGYEQYF. The DNA for the CDR3 is TGTGCCAGCAGCCCGGATCCGGGGGGCGGGTACGAGCAGTACTTC. J is TRBJ2-5 and V is TRBV7-6; D is perhaps TRBD2 (7 bases). The DNA end lines up better with TRBJ2-7; the J call may be wrong. Germline V CDR1 and CDR2: SGHVS, FNYEAQ. CDR3 length: 15 residues.

In DNA form, the CDR3 reads TGCGCCAGCAGCCGCCTTACAGGGGGCGTAGACAATGAGCAGTTCTTC. This encodes CASSRLTGGVDNEQFF. The chain carries TRBV4-3 and TRBJ2-1; 9 positions match TRBD1. V was pared by 4 bases and J by 5 bases, with 9 bases of the junction left unmatched. Germline-derived CDR1 and CDR2 are LGHNA and YSLEER. This CDR3 is built from 16 residues.

V is TRBV11-2 and J is TRBJ2-5; 8 nucleotides agree with TRBD1. This CDR3 comprises 19 residues. Unmatched junction bases numbered 18, after V lost 2 bases and J lost 4 bases. Germline lookup yields CDR1 SGHAT and CDR2 FQNNGV. The CDR3 DNA sequence: TGTGCCAGCAGCTTACGTTTCCCGGGTACAGGGGGGATCGGAGAGACCCAGTACTTC. Translation gives CASSLRFPGTGGIGETQYF.

The chain couples TRBV6-5 to TRBJ2-3; 7 bases match TRBD2. The CDR3 sequence is 15 residues long. V dropped 6 bases and J dropped 2; count of bases not matched to a gene: 8. Germline V CDR1 and CDR2: MNHEY, SVGAGI. The CDR3 DNA reads TGTGCCAGCAGGTTGATTGCGGGGGTCACAGATACGCAGTATTTT. Encoded protein: CASRLIAGVTDTQYF.

The chain recombines TRBV6-6 with TRBJ2-7; D possibly corresponds to TRBD2 (6 bases). V lost 8 bases, J lost 2 bases, and 16 bases lay in between. Germline CDR1 is MNHNY and CDR2 is SVGAGI (reference sequence). The length of the CDR3 is 14 residues. CDR3 region: CASSHTGGTYEQYF. CDR3 in DNA: TGTGCCAGCTCTCACACTGGGGGGACCTACGAGCAGTACTTC.

The V gene is TRBV5-8, the J gene TRBJ1-1, with TRBD1 identical over 9 bases. This CDR3 contains 15 residues. Germline CDR1 is SGHTS and CDR2 is YDEGEE. V dropped 0 bases and J dropped 2; count of bases not matched to a gene: 2. The CDR3 loop is CASSLVGQGNTEAFF. The CDR3 bases are TGTGCCAGCAGCTTGGTGGGACAGGGAAACACTGAAGCTTTCTTT.

The V gene is TRBV7-9, the J gene TRBJ2-3, with 7 bases matching TRBD2. Germline CDR1 SEHNR, CDR2 FQNEAQ (reference sequence). Trimming at V came to 5 bases and at J to 6 bases, leaving 8 bases not matched to a gene. The length of the CDR3 is 14 residues. CDR3 protein: CASSLFELADTQYF. In DNA form, the CDR3 reads TGTGCCAGCAGCCTATTCGAACTAGCGGATACGCAGTATTTT.

V gene TRBV5-1 combines with J gene TRBJ2-3, with 10 bases that match TRBD1. This CDR3 has 16 amino acids. Germline V gene lookup returns CDR1 SGHRS and CDR2 YFSETQ. V was clipped by 1 base and J by 4 bases; unmatched bases: 6. The CDR3 protein is CASSLLGQGVPDTQYF. In DNA form, the CDR3 reads TGCGCCAGCAGCTTGTTAGGACAGGGGGTCCCAGATACGCAGTATTTT.

V is TRBV6-5 and J is TRBJ2-3, with 8 bases lining up with TRBD2. This CDR3 contains 15 residues. The V segment lost 0 bases and the J segment 4 bases; nucleotides outside the gene matches: 3. The germline gives CDR1 MNHEY, CDR2 SVGAGI. Written as DNA, the CDR3 is TGTGCCAGCAGTTACTCTAGCGGGGACCCAGATACGCAGTATTTT. Amino acids: CASSYSSGDPDTQYF.

This chain uses TRBV11-2 with TRBJ1-2, with 10 positions matching TRBD1. The CDR3 spans 14 residues. The V gene end was trimmed by 4 bases and the J gene end by 4 bases; junction bases not matched to a gene: 3. Germline CDR1 and CDR2: SGHAT and FQNNGV. CDR3 sequence (DNA): TGTGCCAGCAGCTCGGGACAGGGGACCTATGGCTACACCTTC. It is translated as CASSSGQGTYGYTF.